This TCR beta chain was obtained from a study of pediatric ulcerative colitis. Study-level results: Some T cells in rectal biopsies may come from blood, especially with overt colitis. Repertoires came from total lymphocyte DNA, so rare subsets like regulatory T cells may be missed. Compared with controls, ulcerative colitis showed greater blood-rectum clone sharing. Acute severe colitis showed lower rectal diversity from clonal expansions.

The CDR3 runs to 13 residues. Germline lookup yields CDR1 SNHLY and CDR2 FYNNEI. V lost 4 bases and J 3 bases, leaving 9 bases between the germline ends. One to two pinch biopsies were taken from the rectum during colonoscopy. This clone was counted a few times. Its antigen remains unknown. Here immunoSEQ multiplex PCR was the method, and the copy in TCRdb shows in-frame clones only, minus some. The sample includes 36,000 or so clones, around 73% of them seen just once. Sequenced: gut tissue. The chain carries TRBV2 and TRBJ1-1; D gene uncertain. The sequence derives from a boy between 10 and 17 years old with moderate ulcerative colitis. CDR3 sequence: CASSANRDTEAFF. DNA of the CDR3: TGTGCCAGCAGTGCGAACCGGGACACTGAAGCTTTCTTT.